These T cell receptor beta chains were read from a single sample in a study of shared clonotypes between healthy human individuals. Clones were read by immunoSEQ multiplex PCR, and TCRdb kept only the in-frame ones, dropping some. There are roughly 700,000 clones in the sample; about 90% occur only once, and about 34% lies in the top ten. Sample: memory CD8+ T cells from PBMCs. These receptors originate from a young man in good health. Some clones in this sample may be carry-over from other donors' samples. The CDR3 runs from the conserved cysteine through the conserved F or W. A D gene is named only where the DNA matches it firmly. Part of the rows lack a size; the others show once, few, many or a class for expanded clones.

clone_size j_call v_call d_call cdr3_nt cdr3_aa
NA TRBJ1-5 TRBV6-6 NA TGTGCCAGCAGTTACGGTCCGGTAACGAGCAATCAGCCCCAGCATTTT CASSYGPVTSNQPQHF
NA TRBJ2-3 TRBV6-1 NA TGTGCCAGCAGTGTGTACCGGGACTCTTACACAGATACGCAGTATTTT CASSVYRDSYTDTQYF
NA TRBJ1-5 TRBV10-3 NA TGTGCCATCAGTGAGTCAACGCCGTATAGCAATCAGCCCCAGCATTTT CAISESTPYSNQPQHF
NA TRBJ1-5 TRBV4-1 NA TGCGCCAGCAGCCAAGAAGCAGGTCCTCCCCAGCATTTT CASSQEAGPPQHF
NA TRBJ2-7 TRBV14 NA TGTGCCAGCAGCCCCAGGGACATCTCCTACGAGCAGTACTTC CASSPRDISYEQYF
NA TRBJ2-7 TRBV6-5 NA TGTGCCAGCAGTTACTCGAGCGGACAGAGATCCTACGAGCAGTACTTC CASSYSSGQRSYEQYF
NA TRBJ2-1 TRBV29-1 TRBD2 TGCAGCGTTGATCAGCGGGAGGGGGGTGAGCAGTTCTTC CSVDQREGGEQFF
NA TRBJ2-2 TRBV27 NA TGTGCCAGCAGGGGGATCCCGAACACCGGGGAGCTGTTTTTT CASRGIPNTGELFF
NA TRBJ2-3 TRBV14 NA TGTGCCAGCAGCCAAGGGGTAGCGGTCTACACAGATACGCAGTATTTT CASSQGVAVYTDTQYF
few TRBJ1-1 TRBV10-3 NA TGTGCCATCAGTGAGGTCCTACGGACGAACACTGAAGCTTTCTTT CAISEVLRTNTEAFF
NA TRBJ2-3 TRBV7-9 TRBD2 TGTGCCAGCAGCTCTCCAATGCCAGCGGGAGGAGGGGATACGCAGTATTTT CASSSPMPAGGGDTQYF
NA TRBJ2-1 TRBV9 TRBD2 TGTGCCAGCAGCGTGACTAGCGGGGCATCCAATGAGCAGTTCTTC CASSVTSGASNEQFF
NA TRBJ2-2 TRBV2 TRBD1 TGTGCCAGCAGTGTTCGGGACAGGGAGCCCGGCACCGGGGAGCTGTTTTTT CASSVRDREPGTGELFF
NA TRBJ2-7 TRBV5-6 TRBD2 TGTGCCAGCAGCTTCGGGGGGACCCTCTCCTACGAGCAGTACTTC CASSFGGTLSYEQYF
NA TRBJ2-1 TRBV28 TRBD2 TGTGCCAGCGGGACTAGCGGGAGTCGGGATGAGCAGTTCTTC CASGTSGSRDEQFF
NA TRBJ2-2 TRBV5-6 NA TGTGCCAGCAGGGATATAAGCATGGGGGCCGGGGAGCTGTTTTTT CASRDISMGAGELFF